This TCR beta chain was sequenced during a study of shared clonotypes between healthy human individuals. At the level of the study: For every donor, three CD4 naive, three CD4 memory, two CD8 naive and one CD8 memory plates were used.

The V gene lost 3 bases and the J gene lost 3 bases, with 15 bases spanning the gap. CDR1 GTSNPN and CDR2 SVGIG come from the germline V gene (reference sequence). This CDR3 comprises 14 residues. The repertoire was sequenced with immunoSEQ multiplex PCR; TCRdb's copy has only in-frame clones and lacks some. The sample records some 1,100,000 clones, around 78% being singletons. This clone was recorded only once. The antigen remains undetermined. Only Caucasian adults living in Nashville, Tennessee made up the donor group. Findings and limits, study-wide: Generally, naive subsets (rather than memory subsets) showed larger estimated richness. Sharing across four donors was highest in naive CD4 (roughly 5%) and lowest in memory CD8 (roughly 0.4%).

The sequence derives from a man between 18 and 35 years old in good health. Some clones in this sample may be carry-over from other donors' samples. The chain joins TRBV30 to TRBJ2-7; possibly TRBD1 or TRBD2 for D (6 bases each). Input material: memory CD4+ T cells from PBMCs. The subset denotes: CD45RA-negative fraction. The CDR3: CAWRRGDPSYEQYF. CDR3 DNA: TGTGCCTGGAGAAGGGGGGACCCAAGCTACGAGCAGTACTTC.